The sequence of this T cell receptor (beta chain) was determined in a study of CD8 T cells in Susac syndrome. Study information: Patients with Susac syndrome were, at the time of blood collection, therapy-naive, maintained on corticosteroids, or maintained on intravenous immunoglobulin alone. Whole-study findings and limits: The study acknowledged a relatively small number of individuals in its TCR sequencing and HLA analysis. Across the total CD8+ repertoires, more than 15 Susac-specific public clones were detected, and across the CD8+ TEMRA repertoires, several such clones were detected.

The CDR3 loop spans 15 amino acids. Germline values: CDR1 SGDLS, CDR2 YYNGEE. Trimming took off 0 bases at V and 6 bases at J, with 12 bases between the two ends. The count of this clonotype is one. Antigen unknown. Random hexamers served to reverse transcribe roughly 0.45 to 1 ug RNA. The amplification used immunoSEQ multiplex PCR on TCR beta CDR3; it spanned 54 Vbeta and 13 Jbeta. TCRdb passed the immunoSEQ multiplex PCR reads through MiXCR, listing each CDR3 protein once. The data show 75,000 or so distinct CDR3 sequences, over 85% seen once. This chain uses TRBV9 with TRBJ2-2; perhaps D is TRBD1 or TRBD2 (5 bases each). Material for sequencing was CD8+ T cells from PBMCs. The sequence derives from a human donor with Susac syndrome. CDR3 sequence: CASSVGQGVSGELFF. The CDR3, as DNA: TGTGCCAGCAGCGTAGGCCAGGGAGTCTCCGGGGAGCTGTTTTTT. The complete variable domain, with remaining parts taken from reference TRBV9 and TRBJ2-2, reads DSGVTQTPKHLITATGQRVTLRCSPRSGDLSVYWYQQSLDQGLQFLIQYYNGEERAKGNILERFSAQQFPDLHSELNLSSLELGDSALYFCASSVGQGVSGELFFGEGSRLTVL.